One and the same sample provided the 18 T cell receptor beta chains below, sequenced in a study of CD8 T cells in Susac syndrome. Reverse transcription of about 0.45 to 1 ug RNA was carried out with random hexamers. One entry per CDR3 protein results from TCRdb running MiXCR on the immunoSEQ multiplex PCR reads. The sample yields under 85,000 distinct CDR3 sequences, roughly 92% seen once. Sequences were obtained from CD8+ T cells from PBMCs. Source of these receptors: a human donor with Susac syndrome.

V usage is TRBV20-1 and J usage is TRBJ1-1; the D is unclear. Germline loops: CDR1 DFQATT, CDR2 SNEGSKA (reference sequence). Trimming left V 6 bases short and J 4 bases short, with 12 bases between. This CDR3 has 12 amino acids. The CDR3 DNA reads as TGCAGTGCGGGCCCCGATGTCACTGAAGCTTTCTTT. Translated, it gives CSAGPDVTEAFF.

This chain uses TRBV6-1 with TRBJ2-1, with D perhaps assigned TRBD1 or TRBD2 (5 bases each). Germline CDR1 MNHNS, CDR2 SASEGT. Trimming took 6 bases from V and 5 from J, leaving 20 bases between them. The CDR3 runs 16 residues. The DNA of the CDR3 is TGTGCCAGCAGAGCGGACTCAGGGCTATTACACAATGAGCAGTTCTTC. Translated: CASRADSGLLHNEQFF.

The chain uses TRBV6-5 and TRBJ2-6, with D possibly TRBD1 on 6 matching bases. CDR1 and CDR2 from the germline V gene are MNHEY and SVGAGI. The CDR3 loop spans 15 amino acids. With 5 bases removed from V and 4 bases from J, the gap between germline ends came to 12 bases. The CDR3 here is CASSDTGSGANVLTF. CDR3 in DNA: TGTGCCAGCAGTGACACAGGGTCGGGGGCCAACGTCCTGACTTTC.

This clonotype has only one observation. The gene calls are TRBV28 and TRBJ2-1, with unresolved D. The CDR3 contains 16 residues. The V gene's germline CDR1 is MDHEN and CDR2 SYDVKM. Trimming took off 0 bases at V and 2 bases at J, with 11 bases between the two ends. CDR3 sequence (DNA): TGTGCCAGCAGTTTATGGGCGCGATCCGCCTACAATGAGCAGTTCTTC. This gives the protein CASSLWARSAYNEQFF.

The chain is built from TRBV9 and TRBJ2-2; 11 nucleotides line up with TRBD1. This CDR3 contains 15 residues. After removal of 1 base from V and 6 bases from J, the junction contained 2 bases not matched to a gene. In germline, CDR1 is SGDLS, CDR2 YYNGEE. DNA of the CDR3: TGTGCCAGCAGCGTACGGACAGGGGGCTCCGGGGAGCTGTTTTTT. This gives the protein CASSVRTGGSGELFF.

The gene calls are TRBV5-4 and TRBJ2-7, with TRBD2 matching 11 bases. Germline assignment: CDR1 SGHNT and CDR2 YYREEE (reference sequence). V trimming: 8 bases; J trimming: 2 bases; junction bases outside the gene matches: 9. This CDR3 region has 15 residues. CDR3 residues: CASQIAGGPPYEQYF. CDR3 in DNA: TGTGCCAGTCAAATAGCGGGAGGGCCCCCCTACGAGCAGTACTTC. Full variable domain (outside the CDR3, taken from reference TRBV5-4 and TRBJ2-7): ETGVTQSPTHLIKTRGQQVTLRCSSQSGHNTVSWYQQALGQGPQFIFQYYREEENGRGNFPPRFSGLQFPNYSSELNVNALELDDSALYLCASQIAGGPPYEQYFGPGTRLTVT.

This chain uses TRBV15 with TRBJ2-3, with TRBD2 matching 11 bases. The CDR3 runs 16 residues. V shed 2 bases and J 0 bases; nucleotides not matched to a gene: 1. Germline CDR1 reads LNHNV; CDR2 reads YYDKDF (reference sequence). The CDR3 nucleotides are TGTGCCACCAGCAGACGGACTAGCGGGAGCACAGATACGCAGTATTTT. It is translated as CATSRRTSGSTDTQYF.

The chain recombines TRBV5-1 with TRBJ2-3; 11 bases match TRBD2. The germline gives CDR1 SGHRS, CDR2 YFSETQ. The CDR3 consists of 15 residues. Losses at the gene ends were 1 base for V and 3 bases for J; bases not matched to a gene: 1. CDR3 residues: CASSLPSGGTDTQYF. The CDR3 nucleotides read TGCGCCAGCAGCTTGCCTAGCGGGGGGACAGATACGCAGTATTTT.

The DNA for the CDR3 is TGTGCCAGCAGCCGGGACAGGGCCGGGGAGCTGTTTTTT. Amino acids: CASSRDRAGELFF. The V call is TRBV9, the J call TRBJ2-2; 9 bases match TRBD1. Germline values: CDR1 SGDLS, CDR2 YYNGEE. The CDR3 is 13 amino acids. V was clipped by 4 bases and J by 6 bases; unmatched bases: 1.

The genes are TRBV3-1 and TRBJ1-2; D is undetermined. This CDR3 has 13 amino acids. Germline CDR1 is LGHDT and CDR2 is YNNKEL (reference sequence). V lost 4 bases and J 8 bases, leaving 14 bases between the germline ends. This CDR3 reads CASSLQSGVGYTF. In DNA, the CDR3 is TGTGCCAGCAGCCTCCAGAGCGGAGTCGGCTACACCTTC.

The chain is built from TRBV18 and TRBJ1-6, with D uncertain. Per the germline V gene, CDR1 is KGHSH and CDR2 is LQKENI. Trimming stripped 3 bases from V and 1 base from J, with 7 bases between. The CDR3 runs to 15 residues. The CDR3 region has the DNA TGTGCCAGCTCACCTGTGGTTTCCTATAATTCACCCCTCCACTTT. Its translation: CASSPVVSYNSPLHF.

J is TRBJ1-5 and V is TRBV5-5, with TRBD1 matching 7 bases. The CDR3 covers 15 residues. With 0 bases clipped from V and 5 bases from J, the junction kept 5 bases outside the gene matches. Germline V gene sequence: CDR1 SGHKS, CDR2 YYEKEE (reference sequence). This CDR3 reads CASSLGGDRDQPQHF. In DNA, the CDR3 is TGTGCCAGCAGCTTGGGGGGGGACAGAGATCAGCCCCAGCATTTT. The full variable domain, in which reference TRBV5-5 and TRBJ1-5 provide the parts outside the CDR3, is DAGVTQSPTHLIKTRGQQVTLRCSPISGHKSVSWYQQVLGQGPQFIFQYYEKEERGRGNFPDRFSARQFPNYSSELNVNALLLGDSALYLCASSLGGDRDQPQHFGDGTRLSIL.

This clonotype was seen more than once but under ten times. The V and J genes are TRBV4-1 and TRBJ2-7; 9 bases line up with TRBD1. Germline V gene data show CDR1 as MGHRA and CDR2 as YSYEKL. This CDR3 has 17 amino acids. V trimming: 0 bases; J trimming: 3 bases; junction bases outside the gene matches: 9. The CDR3: CASSQEAPGQGVYEQYF. DNA for the CDR3: TGCGCCAGCAGCCAAGAGGCCCCGGGACAGGGAGTCTACGAGCAGTACTTC.

The chain combines TRBV7-8 with TRBJ2-1; 13 nucleotides agree with TRBD2. Germline V gives CDR1 SGHVS, CDR2 FQNEAQ. V shed 4 bases and J 4 bases; nucleotides not matched to a gene: 4. The length of the CDR3 is 16 residues. The CDR3, as DNA: TGTGCCAGCAGCTGGACTAGCGGGAGCCTATACAATGAGCAGTTCTTC. This codes for CASSWTSGSLYNEQFF. The variable domain in full, completed from reference TRBV7-8 and TRBJ2-1, reads GAGVSQSPRYKVAKRGQDVALRCDPISGHVSLFWYQQALGQGPEFLTYFQNEAQLDKSGLPSDRFFAERPEGSVSTLKIQRTQQEDSAVYLCASSWTSGSLYNEQFFGPGTRLTVL.

This chain connects TRBV3-1 to TRBJ2-5; D uncertain. The CDR3 covers 13 residues. Trimming cost V 3 bases and J 4 bases, with 9 bases left between them. CDR1 is LGHDT, CDR2 YNNKEL, per germline (reference sequence). The CDR3: CASSQSVGETQYF. CDR3 DNA sequence: TGTGCCAGCAGCCAGAGTGTAGGAGAGACCCAGTACTTC.

The chain has TRBV3-1 and TRBJ2-1; 7 bases map to TRBD2. Germline V gives CDR1 LGHDT, CDR2 YNNKEL (reference sequence). Trimming took 1 base from V and 6 from J; bases not matched to a gene: 9. The CDR3 covers 16 residues. CDR3 nucleotides: TGTGCCAGCAGCCAAGTTTCGGCGGGAGTGGGCAATGAGCAGTTCTTC. Translation gives CASSQVSAGVGNEQFF.

This clonotype was seen once. The chain combines TRBV2 with TRBJ2-7, with 7 bases identical to TRBD2. The ends lost 4 bases at V and 6 bases at J; junction bases unmatched: 9. Germline CDR1 SNHLY, CDR2 FYNNEI. The CDR3 totals 14 residues. CDR3 loop: CASSVGRTRAEQYF. The CDR3 coding sequence is TGTGCCAGCAGTGTCGGGAGGACGCGCGCCGAGCAGTACTTC.

The V gene is TRBV20-1, the J gene TRBJ2-7, with TRBD1 as a possible D gene (6 bases). Germline V gene lookup returns CDR1 DFQATT and CDR2 SNEGSKA (reference sequence). V lost 0 bases, J lost 1 base, and 13 bases lay in between. CDR3 length equals 15 residues. The CDR3 sequence: CSARDLARGSYEQYF. CDR3 in DNA: TGCAGTGCTAGAGATCTTGCAAGGGGGTCCTACGAGCAGTACTTC.